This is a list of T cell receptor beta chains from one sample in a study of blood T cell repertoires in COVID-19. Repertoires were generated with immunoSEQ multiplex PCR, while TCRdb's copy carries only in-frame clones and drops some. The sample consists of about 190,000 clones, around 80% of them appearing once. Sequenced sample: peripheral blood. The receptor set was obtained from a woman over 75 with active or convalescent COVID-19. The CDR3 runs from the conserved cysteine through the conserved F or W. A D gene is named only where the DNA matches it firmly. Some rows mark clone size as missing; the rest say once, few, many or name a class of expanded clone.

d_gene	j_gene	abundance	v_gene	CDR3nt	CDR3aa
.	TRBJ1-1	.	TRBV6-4	TGTGCCAGCAGGGCCAAGACAGGAATGAACACTGAAGCTTTCTTT	CASRAKTGMNTEAFF
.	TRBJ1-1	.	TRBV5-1	TGCGCCAGCAGCTTGTCGGGGGAAGTGAACACTGAAGCTTTCTTT	CASSLSGEVNTEAFF
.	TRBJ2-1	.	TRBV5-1	TGCGCCAGCAGCTTGGCCAGTCAGGACTACAATGAGCAGTTCTTC	CASSLASQDYNEQFF
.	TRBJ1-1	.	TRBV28	TGTGCCAGCAGCCCCCCACAGGGAATGAACACTGAAGCTTTCTTT	CASSPPQGMNTEAFF
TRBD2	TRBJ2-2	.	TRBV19	TGTGCCAGTAGTATAAGAACTAGCGGGGGGGCCATCGGGGAGCTGTTTTTT	CASSIRTSGGAIGELFF
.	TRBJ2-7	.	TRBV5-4	TGTGCCAGCAGCACGGAGGACTTAAACGAGCAGTACTTC	CASSTEDLNEQYF
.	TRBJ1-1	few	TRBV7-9	TGTGCCAGCAGCCCGGATACCACAGGTTGGGGCACTGAAGCTTTCTTT	CASSPDTTGWGTEAFF
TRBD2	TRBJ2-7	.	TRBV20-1	TGCAGTGCTAGTACTAGCGGGGGCAACTACGAGCAGTACTTC	CSASTSGGNYEQYF
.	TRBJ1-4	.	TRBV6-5	TGTGCCAGCGATACGGGTTCAACTAATGAAAAACTGTTTTTT	CASDTGSTNEKLFF
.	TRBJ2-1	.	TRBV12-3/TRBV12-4	TGTGCCAGCACCCTGGTCGGTGAGCAGTTCTTC	CASTLVGEQFF
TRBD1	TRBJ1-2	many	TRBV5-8	TGTGCCAGCAGCCAGGACAGGGGGATAGGAGGCTACACCTTC	CASSQDRGIGGYTF
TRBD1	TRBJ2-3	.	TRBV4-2	TGTGCCAGCAGCCAGACCGGGACAGGGGGCGGAGATACGCAGTATTTT	CASSQTGTGGGDTQYF
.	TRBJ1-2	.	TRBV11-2	TGTGCCAGCAGCCCGTCCGGGGGGTTCTATGGCTACACCTTC	CASSPSGGFYGYTF
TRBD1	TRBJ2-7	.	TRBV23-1	TGCGCCAGCGGAAACAGGGGGGATGGTTACGAGCAGTACTTC	CASGNRGDGYEQYF
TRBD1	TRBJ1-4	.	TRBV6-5	TGTGCCAGCAGCCGGACAGGGTGGGAAAAACTGTTTTTT	CASSRTGWEKLFF
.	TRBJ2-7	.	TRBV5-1	TGCGCCAGCAGCTTGGGGTCCCCTCGGGAGCAGTACTTC	CASSLGSPREQYF
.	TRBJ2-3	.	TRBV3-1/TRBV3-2	TGTGCCAGCAGCCTAGAGAGGTATACGCAGTATTTT	CASSLERYTQYF
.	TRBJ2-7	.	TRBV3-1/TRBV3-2	TGTGCCAGCAGCCAAAGCCTCCTCGGCGAGCAGTACTTC	CASSQSLLGEQYF
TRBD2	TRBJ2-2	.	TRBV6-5	TGTGCCAGCAGCCCAACGGGACTATCCGCCGGGGAGCTGTTTTTT	CASSPTGLSAGELFF
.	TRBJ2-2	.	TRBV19	TGTGCCAGTATCTCAAAGGGGCCCGGGGAGCTGTTTTTT	CASISKGPGELFF
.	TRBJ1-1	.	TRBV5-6	TGTGCCAGCAGCTTGGGAGCTATGAACACTGAAGCTTTCTTT	CASSLGAMNTEAFF
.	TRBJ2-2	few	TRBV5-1	TGCGCCAGCAGCCCCACCGGGTCCTACACCGGGGAGCTGTTTTTT	CASSPTGSYTGELFF
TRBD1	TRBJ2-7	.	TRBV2	TGTGCCAGCAGGGTGGACAGGGCCTTCTACGAGCAGTACTTC	CASRVDRAFYEQYF
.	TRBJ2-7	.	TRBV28	TGTGCCAGCAGTTCCACGACTCCCCCCTACGAGCAGTACTTC	CASSSTTPPYEQYF